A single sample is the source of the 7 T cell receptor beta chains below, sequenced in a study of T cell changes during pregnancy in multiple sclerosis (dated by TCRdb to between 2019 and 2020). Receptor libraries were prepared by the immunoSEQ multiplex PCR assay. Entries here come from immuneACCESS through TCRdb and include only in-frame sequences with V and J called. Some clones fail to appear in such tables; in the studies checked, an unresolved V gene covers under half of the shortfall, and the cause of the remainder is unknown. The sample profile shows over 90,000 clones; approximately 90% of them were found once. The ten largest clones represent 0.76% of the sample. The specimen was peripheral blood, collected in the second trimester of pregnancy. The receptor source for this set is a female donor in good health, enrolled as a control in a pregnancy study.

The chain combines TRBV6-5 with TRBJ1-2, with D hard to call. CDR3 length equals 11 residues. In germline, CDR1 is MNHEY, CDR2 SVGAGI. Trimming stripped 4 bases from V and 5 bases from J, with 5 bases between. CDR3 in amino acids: CASSSEYGYTF. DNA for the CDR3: TGTGCCAGCAGTTCCGAGTATGGCTACACCTTC.

The CDR3 DNA is TGTGCCAGCAGGACTCCAAGGGGGTCCTACGAGCAGTACTTC. Its translation: CASRTPRGSYEQYF. The chain is built from TRBV6-5 and TRBJ2-7; possibly TRBD1 for D (6 bases). Germline loops: CDR1 MNHEY, CDR2 SVGAGI. V was clipped by 6 bases and J by 1 base, with 13 bases between them. The CDR3 runs 14 residues.

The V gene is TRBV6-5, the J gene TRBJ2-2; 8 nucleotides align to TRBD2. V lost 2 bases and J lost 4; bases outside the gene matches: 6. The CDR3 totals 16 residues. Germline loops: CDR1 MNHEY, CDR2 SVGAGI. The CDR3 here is CASSYTGGPSTGELFF. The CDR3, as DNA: TGTGCCAGCAGTTACACGGGAGGGCCTTCCACCGGGGAGCTGTTTTTT.

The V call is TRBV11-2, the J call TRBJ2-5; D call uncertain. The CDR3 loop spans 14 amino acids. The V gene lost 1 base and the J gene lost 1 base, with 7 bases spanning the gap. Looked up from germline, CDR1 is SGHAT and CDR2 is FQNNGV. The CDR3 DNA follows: TGTGCCAGCAGCTTAGGGCAGTTCCAAGAGACCCAGTACTTC. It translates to CASSLGQFQETQYF.

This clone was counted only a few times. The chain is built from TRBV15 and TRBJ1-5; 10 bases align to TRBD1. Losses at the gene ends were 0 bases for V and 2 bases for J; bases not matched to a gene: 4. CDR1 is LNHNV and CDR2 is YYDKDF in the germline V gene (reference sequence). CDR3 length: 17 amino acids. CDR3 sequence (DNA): TGTGCCACCAGCAGAGATGGGGGACAGGGGCGCAATCAGCCCCAGCATTTT. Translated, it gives CATSRDGGQGRNQPQHF. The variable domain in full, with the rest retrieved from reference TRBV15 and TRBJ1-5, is DAMVIQNPRYQVTQFGKPVTLSCSQTLNHNVMYWYQQKSSQAPKLLFHYYDKDFNNEADTPDNFQSRRPNTSFCFLDIRSPGLGDTAMYLCATSRDGGQGRNQPQHFGDGTRLSIL.

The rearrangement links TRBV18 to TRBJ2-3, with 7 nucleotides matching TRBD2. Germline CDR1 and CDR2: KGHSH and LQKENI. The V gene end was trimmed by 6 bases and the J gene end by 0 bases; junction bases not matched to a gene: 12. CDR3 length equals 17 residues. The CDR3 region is CASSSLQGGASTDTQYF. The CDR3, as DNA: TGTGCCAGCTCCTCGCTGCAGGGAGGGGCCAGCACAGATACGCAGTATTTT.

The CDR3 nucleotides read TGTGCCAGCAGCTTGGTTCTCAGTTACAACACTGAAGCTTTCTTT. This encodes CASSLVLSYNTEAFF. The chain combines TRBV5-5 with TRBJ1-1, with D hard to call. Trimming removed 0 bases at V and 2 bases at J, with 11 bases between. The CDR3 contains 15 residues. Germline loops: CDR1 SGHKS, CDR2 YYEKEE (reference sequence).